These T cell receptor beta chains were read from a single sample in a study of glioma-infiltrating T cells. TCRdb reanalysed the multiplex PCR reads using MiXCR and keeps one entry per CDR3 protein. The table has 150,000 to 200,000 distinct CDR3 sequences, around 32% seen once; the top ten hold around 20%. Sequencing was done on a sample of glioma tissue, nonneoplastic brain tissue, or PBMCs (not recorded which). The source of these receptors is a human donor with low-grade glioma or glioblastoma, undergoing nonglioma brain surgery, or in good health (not recorded which). Both conserved end residues are part of each CDR3. Fields, in order: clone size, J gene, D gene, V gene, CDR3 protein, CDR3 DNA. D genes are given only for firm matches. Some rows mark clone size as missing; the rest say once, few, many or name a class of expanded clone.

few,TRBJ2-6,TRBD1,TRBV18,CASSPPILVTGKISGANVLTF,TGTGCCAGCTCACCACCGATTCTGGTGACAGGGAAGATCTCTGGGGCCAACGTCCTGACTTTC
many,TRBJ2-6,-,TRBV18,CASSPPGANVLTF,TGTGCCAGCTCACCACCGGGGGCCAACGTCCTGACTTTC
-,TRBJ2-5,-,TRBV10-2,CASSERGTALQETQYF,TGCGCCAGCAGTGAGCGGGGGACAGCTTTACAAGAGACCCAGTACTTC
many,TRBJ2-3,TRBD2,TRBV6-1,CASRPKREGRDTQYF,TGTGCCAGCAGACCCAAGCGGGAGGGCCGTGATACGCAGTATTTT
-,TRBJ2-3,-,TRBV19,CATQGWGTDTQYF,TGTGCCACTCAGGGCTGGGGCACAGATACGCAGTATTTT
-,TRBJ2-7,-,TRBV9,CASSVGDGSSYEQYF,TGTGCCAGCAGCGTCGGGGACGGAAGCTCCTACGAGCAGTACTTC
-,TRBJ1-5,TRBD1,TRBV12-3/TRBV12-4,CARSRDRGARQPQHF,TGTGCCAGAAGTCGGGACAGGGGTGCGCGTCAGCCCCAGCATTTT
many,TRBJ2-5,-,TRBV27,CATSGLAQETQYF,TGTGCCACCTCGGGGCTTGCCCAAGAGACCCAGTACTTC
-,TRBJ2-7,TRBD1,TRBV5-6,CASSYQGGAYEQYF,TGTGCCAGCAGCTACCAAGGGGGCGCGTACGAGCAGTACTTC
few,TRBJ2-1,-,TRBV5-1,CASRSGGNEQFF,TGCGCCAGCAGGTCTGGTGGGAATGAGCAGTTCTTC
many,TRBJ1-6,TRBD1,TRBV3-1,CASSDRQGARNSPLHF,TGTGCCAGCAGCGACCGACAGGGGGCAAGGAATTCACCCCTCCACTTT
many,TRBJ2-3,TRBD2,TRBV7-9,CASSGGLAGFTDTQYF,TGTGCCAGCAGCGGGGGCCTAGCGGGATTCACAGATACGCAGTATTTT
few,TRBJ2-3,-,TRBV7-9,CASSLARSGNTQYF,TGTGCCAGCAGCTTAGCGCGTTCGGGAAATACGCAGTATTTT
few,TRBJ1-1,-,TRBV30,CAWSPAGMNTEAFF,TGTGCCTGGAGCCCCGCTGGGATGAACACTGAAGCTTTCTTT
few,TRBJ2-5,-,TRBV5-1,CASSWPSDQETQYF,TGCGCCAGCAGCTGGCCCAGTGACCAAGAGACCCAGTACTTC